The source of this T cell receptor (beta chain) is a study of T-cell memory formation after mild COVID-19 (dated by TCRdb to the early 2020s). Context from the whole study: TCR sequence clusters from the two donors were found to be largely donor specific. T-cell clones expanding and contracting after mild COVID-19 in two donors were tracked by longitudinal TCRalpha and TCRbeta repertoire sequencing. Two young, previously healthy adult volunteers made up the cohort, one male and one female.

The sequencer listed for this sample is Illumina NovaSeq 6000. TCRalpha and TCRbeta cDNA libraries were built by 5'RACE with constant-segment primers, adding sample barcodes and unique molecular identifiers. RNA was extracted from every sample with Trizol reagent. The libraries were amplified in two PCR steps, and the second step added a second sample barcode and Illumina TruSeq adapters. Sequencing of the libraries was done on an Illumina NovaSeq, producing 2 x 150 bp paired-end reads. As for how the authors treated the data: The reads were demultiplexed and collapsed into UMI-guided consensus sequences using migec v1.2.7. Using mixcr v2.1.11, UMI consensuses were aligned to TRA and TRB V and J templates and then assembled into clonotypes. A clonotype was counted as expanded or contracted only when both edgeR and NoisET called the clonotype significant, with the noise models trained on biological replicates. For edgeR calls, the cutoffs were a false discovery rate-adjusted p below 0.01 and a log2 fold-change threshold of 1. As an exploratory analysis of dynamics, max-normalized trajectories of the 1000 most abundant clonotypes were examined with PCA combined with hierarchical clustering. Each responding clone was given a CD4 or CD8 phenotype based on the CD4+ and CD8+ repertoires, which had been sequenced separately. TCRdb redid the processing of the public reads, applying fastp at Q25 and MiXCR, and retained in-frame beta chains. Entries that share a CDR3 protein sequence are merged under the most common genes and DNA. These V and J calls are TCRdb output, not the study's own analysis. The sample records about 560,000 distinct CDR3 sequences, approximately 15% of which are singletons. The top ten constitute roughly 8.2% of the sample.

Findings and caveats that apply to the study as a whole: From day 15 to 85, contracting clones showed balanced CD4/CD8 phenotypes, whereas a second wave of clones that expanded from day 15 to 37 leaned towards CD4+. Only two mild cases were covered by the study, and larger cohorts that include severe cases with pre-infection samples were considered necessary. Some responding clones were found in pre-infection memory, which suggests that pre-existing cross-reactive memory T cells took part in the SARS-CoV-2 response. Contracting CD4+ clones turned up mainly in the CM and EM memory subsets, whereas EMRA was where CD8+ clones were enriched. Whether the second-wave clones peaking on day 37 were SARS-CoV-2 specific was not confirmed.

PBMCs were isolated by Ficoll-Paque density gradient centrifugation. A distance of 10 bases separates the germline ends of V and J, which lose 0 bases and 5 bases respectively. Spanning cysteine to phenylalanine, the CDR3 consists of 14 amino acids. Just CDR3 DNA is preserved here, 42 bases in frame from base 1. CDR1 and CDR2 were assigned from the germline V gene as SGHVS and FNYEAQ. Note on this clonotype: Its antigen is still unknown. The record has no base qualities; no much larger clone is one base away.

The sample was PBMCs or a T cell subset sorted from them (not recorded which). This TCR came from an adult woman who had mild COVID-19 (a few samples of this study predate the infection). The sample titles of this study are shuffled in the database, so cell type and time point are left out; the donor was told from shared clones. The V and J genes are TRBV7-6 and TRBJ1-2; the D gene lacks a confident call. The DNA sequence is TGTGCCAGCAGCTTAGCACGGCCACGGTATGGCTACACCTTC. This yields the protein CASSLARPRYGYTF.